The 18 T cell receptor beta chains below come from one sample, sequenced in a study of control samples from healthy donors and cancer patients. The data were produced by immunoSEQ multiplex PCR, yet TCRdb's version contains in-frame clones alone and is incomplete. Of 84,000 or so clones in the sample, roughly 91% were seen once. The sequenced sample consisted of blood. The receptor set was obtained from a man aged 50-59 years in good health.

This chain connects TRBV3-1 (or the pseudogene TRBV3-2) to TRBJ2-3; the D is unclear. Germline CDR1 LGHDT, CDR2 YNNKEL (reference sequence). The CDR3 extends over 13 amino acids. The V and J ends lost 4 bases and 2 bases respectively, with 7 bases between them. The CDR3 sequence: CASSRGFTDTQYF. The CDR3 nucleotides are TGTGCCAGCAGCCGGGGATTCACAGATACGCAGTATTTT.

This chain links TRBV19 with TRBJ1-6; D is undetermined. The CDR3 extends over 13 amino acids. V lost 8 bases and J lost 7, with 12 bases in between. In germline, CDR1 is LNHDA, CDR2 SQIVND (reference sequence). The CDR3 is CASGATVNSPLHF. CDR3 in DNA: TGTGCCAGTGGCGCTACGGTGAATTCACCCCTCCACTTT.

The J gene is TRBJ2-1, the V gene TRBV4-1, with D possibly TRBD2 on 6 matching bases. There are 15 residues in the CDR3. Trimming cost V 5 bases and J 2 bases, with 13 bases left between them. Germline V gene sequence: CDR1 MGHRA, CDR2 YSYEKL. This chain's CDR3 is CASSAETGAYNEQFF. Written as DNA, the CDR3 is TGCGCCAGCAGCGCGGAAACGGGGGCCTACAATGAGCAGTTCTTC.

This chain connects TRBV12-5 to TRBJ1-1, with D perhaps matching TRBD1 (6 bases). Per the germline V gene, CDR1 is LGHNT and CDR2 is FRNRAP. This CDR3 is built from 13 residues. The V end was cut by 1 base, the J end by 5 bases, with 8 bases between. The CDR3 region is CASGLGGLTEAFF. Here the CDR3 DNA reads TGTGCTAGTGGTTTGGGGGGGCTTACTGAAGCTTTCTTT.

V usage is TRBV24-1 and J usage is TRBJ1-1, with D hard to call. CDR1 is KGHDR and CDR2 is SFDVKD in the germline V gene. This CDR3 contains 13 residues. Trimming removed 9 bases from V and 0 bases from J, with 10 bases in between. The CDR3 spells CATSDTLNTEAFF. CDR3 in DNA: TGTGCCACCTCAGACACTCTGAACACTGAAGCTTTCTTT.

This rearrangement joins TRBV5-1 to TRBJ1-1, with D unresolved. This CDR3 region has 15 residues. The V end was cut by 0 bases, the J end by 2 bases, with 11 bases between. Germline values: CDR1 SGHRS, CDR2 YFSETQ. The CDR3 DNA follows: TGCGCCAGCAGCTTGGCGAGTCCCTCTAACACTGAAGCTTTCTTT. Protein product: CASSLASPSNTEAFF. Based on the CDR3 plus reference TRBV5-1 and TRBJ1-1, the full variable domain is KAGVTQTPRYLIKTRGQQVTLSCSPISGHRSVSWYQQTPGQGLQFLFEYFSETQRNKGNFPGRFSGRQFSNSRSEMNVSTLELGDSALYLCASSLASPSNTEAFFGQGTRLTVV.

The chain combines TRBV2 with TRBJ1-2, with D maybe TRBD1 (5 bases). The germline V gene encodes CDR1 SNHLY and CDR2 FYNNEI. V dropped 7 bases and J dropped 3 bases, with 12 bases sitting between them. The CDR3 has 13 residues. The CDR3 region has the DNA TGTGCCAGCACCGGGACGGATTACTATGGCTACACCTTC. Translation: CASTGTDYYGYTF.

On this clone: The same CDR3 also results from other DNA sequences found in this sample. The chain has TRBV10-1 and TRBJ1-1; D unresolved. The germline V gene has CDR1 WNHNN and CDR2 SYGVQD (reference sequence). V lost 4 bases and J lost 0, with 6 bases in between. There are 13 residues in the CDR3. The CDR3 here is CASSAQLNTEAFF. Here the CDR3 DNA reads TGCGCCAGCAGTGCCCAATTGAACACTGAAGCTTTCTTT.

This clone was picked up one time. The chain is built from TRBV5-1 and TRBJ1-6, with a possible D match to TRBD1 (5 bases). CDR1 is SGHRS and CDR2 is YFSETQ in the germline V gene. The CDR3 is 16 residues long. V was trimmed by 0 bases and J by 5 bases, leaving 12 bases between them. The CDR3 is CASSLGGTWDNSPLHF. In DNA form, the CDR3 reads TGCGCCAGCAGCTTGGGAGGGACGTGGGATAATTCACCCCTCCACTTT.

The chain recombines TRBV7-9 with TRBJ2-3; D remains ambiguous. Trimming pared 5 bases from V and 2 bases from J, leaving 8 bases between. The CDR3 loop spans 13 amino acids. Germline loops: CDR1 SEHNR, CDR2 FQNEAQ (reference sequence). For the CDR3, the DNA is TGTGCCAGCAGCATAGGCCACACAGATACGCAGTATTTT. Its protein product is CASSIGHTDTQYF.

The chain links TRBV5-4 to TRBJ2-2; tentatively, D is TRBD1 (5 bases). The V end was cut by 0 bases, the J end by 7 bases, with 16 bases between. The CDR3 contains 16 residues. Germline V CDR1 and CDR2: SGHNT, YYREEE (reference sequence). This chain's CDR3 is CASSLEGGALRGELFF. The CDR3 DNA is TGTGCCAGCAGCTTGGAAGGTGGGGCACTCCGCGGGGAGCTGTTTTTT.

This clone was observed once. The chain recombines TRBV27 with TRBJ1-4; D is ambiguous. There are 12 residues in the CDR3. From germline, CDR1 is MNHEY and CDR2 SMNVEV (reference sequence). With 9 bases removed from V and 7 bases from J, the gap between germline ends came to 12 bases. This chain's CDR3 is CASSGEGEKLFF. The CDR3 region has the DNA TGTGCCAGTTCCGGAGAAGGTGAAAAACTGTTTTTT.

This sequence joins TRBV27 and TRBJ1-5; D is unclear. CDR1 and CDR2 from the germline V gene are MNHEY and SMNVEV (reference sequence). Trimming took off 3 bases at V and 0 bases at J, with 9 bases between the two ends. The CDR3 has 15 residues. The CDR3: CASSLEQYSNQPQHF. The CDR3 DNA reads as TGTGCCAGCAGTTTGGAACAGTATAGCAATCAGCCCCAGCATTTT.

The chain recombines TRBV5-6 with TRBJ1-4; D gene unclear. The CDR3 is made up of 13 amino acids. Germline-derived CDR1 and CDR2 are SGHDT and YYEEEE. V was cut by 3 bases and J by 7 bases, with 10 bases left in between. The CDR3 coding sequence is TGTGCCAGCAGCTCGACGGGAGGTGAAAAACTGTTTTTT. Its translation: CASSSTGGEKLFF.

The chain carries TRBV13 and TRBJ2-7; TRBD1 matches at 7 bases. J gave up 2 bases and V 1 base, and 2 bases lay outside the gene matches. CDR1 is PRHDT and CDR2 is FYEKMQ in the germline V gene (reference sequence). The CDR3 contains 14 residues. In DNA form, the CDR3 reads TGTGCCAGCAGCTTAGCAGGGGGACCCTACGAGCAGTACTTC. Translation gives CASSLAGGPYEQYF.

The V gene is TRBV30, the J gene TRBJ1-2, with a possible D match to TRBD1 (6 bases). Between the trimmed V and J ends, which lost 4 bases and 6 bases, there was a span of 9 bases. The CDR3 has 11 amino acids. In germline, CDR1 is GTSNPN, CDR2 SVGIG (reference sequence). CDR3 in amino acids: CAWKDSNGYTF. In nucleotides, the CDR3 is TGTGCCTGGAAGGACAGCAATGGCTACACCTTC.

The chain uses TRBV25-1 and TRBJ2-1; D gene uncertain. Germline V gene lookup returns CDR1 MGHDK and CDR2 SYGVNS. Trimming shortened V by 4 bases and J by 3 bases, and 1 base separated the two germline ends. This CDR3 comprises 11 residues. The CDR3 sequence is CASSGYNEQFF. The CDR3 nucleotides are TGTGCCAGCAGTGGCTACAATGAGCAGTTCTTC.

The chain couples TRBV5-4 to TRBJ1-4; D unresolved. This CDR3 has 15 residues. V lost 4 bases, J lost 0 bases, and 10 bases lay in between. CDR1 SGHNT and CDR2 YYREEE come from the germline V gene (reference sequence). CDR3 amino acids: CASSLGPSTNEKLFF. The CDR3 bases are TGTGCCAGCAGCCTAGGACCATCAACTAATGAAAAACTGTTTTTT. Based on the CDR3 plus reference TRBV5-4 and TRBJ1-4, the full variable domain is ETGVTQSPTHLIKTRGQQVTLRCSSQSGHNTVSWYQQALGQGPQFIFQYYREEENGRGNFPPRFSGLQFPNYSSELNVNALELDDSALYLCASSLGPSTNEKLFFGSGTQLSVL.